The 8 T cell receptor beta chains in this list originate from one sample, sequenced in a study of T cells after yellow fever vaccination. From the 5' RACE reads, TCRdb called clonotypes with MiXCR, one entry per CDR3 protein. The table includes 300,000 to 400,000 distinct CDR3 sequences, approximately 12% detected once. The sample was CD4+ T cells sorted from PBMCs, taken 15 days after the yellow fever booster vaccination. Source of these receptors: a young man who received the YFV17D yellow fever vaccine.

The table lists this clonotype with many counts. This chain joins TRBV29-1 and TRBJ2-5, with 8 bases aligning to TRBD2. The germline V gene encodes CDR1 SQVTM and CDR2 ANQGSEA. Trimming removed 4 bases from V and 3 bases from J; junction bases left unmatched: 7. The CDR3 length is 14 residues. CDR3 region: CSVGPGGRKETQYF. The CDR3 region has the DNA TGCAGCGTTGGGCCGGGGGGGAGGAAAGAGACCCAGTACTTC. The variable domain in full, completed from reference TRBV29-1 and TRBJ2-5, reads SAVISQKPSRDICQRGTSLTIQCQVDSQVTMMFWYRQQPGQSLTLIATANQGSEATYESGFVIDKFPISRPNLTFSTLTVSNMSPEDSSIYLCSVGPGGRKETQYFGPGTRLLVL.

This clonotype came up many times. V gene TRBV6-2 or TRBV6-3 combines with J gene TRBJ2-3; D is perhaps TRBD1 or TRBD2 (5 bases each). Between the trimmed V and J ends, which lost 0 bases and 5 bases, there was a span of 6 bases. From germline, CDR1 is MNHEY and CDR2 SVGEGT. The CDR3 extends over 13 amino acids. CDR3 sequence: CASSYSGVDTQYF. In DNA form, the CDR3 reads TGTGCCAGCAGTTACTCGGGGGTAGATACGCAGTATTTT.

This clonotype appeared a few times. The chain couples TRBV10-3 to TRBJ1-3; D unresolved. Germline V lookup: CDR1 ENHRY, CDR2 SYGVKD. Trimming cost V 3 bases and J 8 bases, with 17 bases left between them. This CDR3 has 15 amino acids. This chain's CDR3 is CAISDAHSSGDTIYF. The CDR3 DNA follows: TGTGCCATCAGTGACGCCCACTCAAGCGGCGACACCATATATTTT.

The J gene is TRBJ2-3, the V gene TRBV7-2, with 9 bases fitting TRBD2. CDR1 and CDR2 from the germline V gene are SGHTA and FQGNSA. There are 15 residues in the CDR3. The J segment lost 7 bases and the V segment lost 7 bases, leaving 12 bases of the junction unmatched. Here the CDR3 DNA reads TGTGCCAGCACCCACAGCGGGGGGCCCCCCCATACGCAGTATTTT. Amino acids: CASTHSGGPPHTQYF.

The V and J genes are TRBV28 and TRBJ1-6; D unclear. Germline V gene sequence: CDR1 MDHEN, CDR2 SYDVKM. The length of the CDR3 is 13 residues. Trimming shortened V by 7 bases and J by 15 bases, and 19 bases separated the two germline ends. In DNA, the CDR3 is TGTGCCAGCACCCTAGGCGGCGCCGACCTCCTCCACTTT. Protein: CASTLGGADLLHF.

This clonotype occurred a few times. The rearrangement links TRBV3-2 to TRBJ2-7; the table's D call, TRBD1, has no DNA check behind it. TRBV3-2 is a listed pseudogene. CDR3 length equals 14 residues. The CDR3 reads CASSHRDSSYEQYV. For the CDR3, the DNA is TGTGCCAGCAGCCACAGGGACAGCTCCTACGAGCAGTACGTC.

Ten or more counts support this clonotype. The rearrangement joins TRBV5-1 to TRBJ2-1, with a possible D match to TRBD1 (6 bases). The V gene's germline CDR1 is SGHRS and CDR2 YFSETQ. Trimming removed 4 bases at V and 8 bases at J, with 16 bases between. This CDR3 is built from 14 residues. The chain's CDR3 is CASSDGQLSDEQFF. CDR3 nucleotides: TGCGCCAGCAGCGACGGACAGCTTTCGGATGAGCAGTTCTTC.

This clonotype came up a few times. CDR3 nucleotides: TGTGCCAGCAGCCCTGCTTTGAGACAGGGGACCACGAGAACTGAGCAGTTCTTC. Amino acids: CASSPALRQGTTRTEQFF. J is TRBJ2-1 and V is TRBV7-3; 8 bases match TRBD1. The CDR3 has 18 amino acids. In germline, CDR1 is SGHTA, CDR2 FQGTGA. The trim removed 5 bases at V and 9 bases at J, leaving 21 bases unmatched.